A selection of T cell receptor beta chains follows, all from one sample in a study of T cell changes during pregnancy in multiple sclerosis. Repertoires were generated with immunoSEQ multiplex PCR, while TCRdb's copy carries only in-frame clones and drops some. The sample includes under 110,000 clones, more than 85% of them seen just once. This specimen consisted of peripheral blood, obtained in the second trimester of pregnancy. The receptors originated from a female donor with multiple sclerosis, enrolled in a pregnancy study. Each CDR3 is given without its conserved first and last residue. Only part of the rows carry a size: once, few, many, or a class if the clone is expanded.

V: TRBV7-9
J: TRBJ2-7
size: -
CDR3: ASSLVVGTSGRTSEQY

V: TRBV4-3
J: TRBJ2-1
size: -
CDR3: ASSQGPYLATEQF

V: TRBV27
J: TRBJ2-7
size: once
CDR3: ASSPTGTSSYEQY

V: TRBV5-1
J: TRBJ2-5
size: -
CDR3: ASSFPSTSGEETQY

V: TRBV27
J: TRBJ2-1
size: -
CDR3: ASSQPPSRGASGIRSYNEQF

V: TRBV2
J: TRBJ2-3
size: -
CDR3: ASKRLAGVSDTQY

V: TRBV28
J: TRBJ1-2
size: few
CDR3: ASIGAGADANYGYT

V: TRBV11-3
J: TRBJ2-1
size: -
CDR3: ASSLDPRGIYEQF

V: TRBV9
J: TRBJ2-2
size: -
CDR3: ASSSNPGRSTGELF

V: TRBV6-1
J: TRBJ2-7
size: -
CDR3: ASRPSGGRYEQY